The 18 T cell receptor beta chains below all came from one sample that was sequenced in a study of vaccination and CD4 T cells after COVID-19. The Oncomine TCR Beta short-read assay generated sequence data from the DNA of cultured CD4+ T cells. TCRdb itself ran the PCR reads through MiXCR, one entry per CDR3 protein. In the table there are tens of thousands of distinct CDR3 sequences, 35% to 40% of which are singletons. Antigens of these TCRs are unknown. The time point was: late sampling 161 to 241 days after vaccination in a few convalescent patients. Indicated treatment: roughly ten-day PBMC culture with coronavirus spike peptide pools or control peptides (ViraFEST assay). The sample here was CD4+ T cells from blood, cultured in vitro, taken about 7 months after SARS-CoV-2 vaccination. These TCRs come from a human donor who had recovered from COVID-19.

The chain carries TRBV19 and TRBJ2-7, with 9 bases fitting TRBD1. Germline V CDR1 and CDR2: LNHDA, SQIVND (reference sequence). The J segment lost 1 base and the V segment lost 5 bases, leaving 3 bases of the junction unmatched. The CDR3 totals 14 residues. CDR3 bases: TGTGCCAGTAGTCGGACAGGGGTATCCTACGAGCAGTACTTC. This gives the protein CASSRTGVSYEQYF.

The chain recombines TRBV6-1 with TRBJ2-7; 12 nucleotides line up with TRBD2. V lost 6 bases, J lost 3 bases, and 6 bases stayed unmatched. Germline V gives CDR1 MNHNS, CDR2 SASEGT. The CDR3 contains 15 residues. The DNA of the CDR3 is TGTGCCAGCAGCCGGGGACTAGCGGGCCTCTACGAGCAGTACTTC. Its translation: CASSRGLAGLYEQYF.

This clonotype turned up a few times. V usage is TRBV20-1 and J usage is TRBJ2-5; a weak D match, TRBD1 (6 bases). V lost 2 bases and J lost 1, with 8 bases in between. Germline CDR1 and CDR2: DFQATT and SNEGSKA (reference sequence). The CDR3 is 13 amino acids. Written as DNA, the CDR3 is TGCAGTGCTAGATCGGACAGCCAAGAGACCCAGTACTTC. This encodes CSARSDSQETQYF.

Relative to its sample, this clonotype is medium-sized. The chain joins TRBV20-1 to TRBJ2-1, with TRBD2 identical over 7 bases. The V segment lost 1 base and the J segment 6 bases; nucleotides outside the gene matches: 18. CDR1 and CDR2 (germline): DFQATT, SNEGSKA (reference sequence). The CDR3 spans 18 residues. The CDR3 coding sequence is TGCAGTGCTAGAGTATTAGGGACTGGGAGGGCCGGTACCAATGAGCAGTTCTTC. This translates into CSARVLGTGRAGTNEQFF.

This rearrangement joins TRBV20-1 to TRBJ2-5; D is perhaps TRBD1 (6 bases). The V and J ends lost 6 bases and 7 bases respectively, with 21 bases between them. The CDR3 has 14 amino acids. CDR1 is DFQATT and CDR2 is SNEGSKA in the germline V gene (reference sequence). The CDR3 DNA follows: TGCAGTGCAGCAGGGGTTCGGGACCCTGGGACCCAGTACTTC. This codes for CSAAGVRDPGTQYF.

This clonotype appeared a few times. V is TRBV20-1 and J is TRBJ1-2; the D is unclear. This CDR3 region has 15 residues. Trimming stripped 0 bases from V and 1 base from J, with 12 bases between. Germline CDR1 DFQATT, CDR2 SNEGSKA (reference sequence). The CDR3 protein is CSARDPKQSNYGYTF. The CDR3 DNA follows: TGCAGTGCTAGAGATCCTAAGCAGAGTAACTATGGCTACACCTTC.

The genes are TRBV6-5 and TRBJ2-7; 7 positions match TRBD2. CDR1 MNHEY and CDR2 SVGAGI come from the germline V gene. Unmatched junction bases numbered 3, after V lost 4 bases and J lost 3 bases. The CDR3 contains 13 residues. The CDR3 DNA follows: TGTGCCAGCAGTTGGGGGGGTGACTACGAGCAGTACTTC. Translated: CASSWGGDYEQYF.

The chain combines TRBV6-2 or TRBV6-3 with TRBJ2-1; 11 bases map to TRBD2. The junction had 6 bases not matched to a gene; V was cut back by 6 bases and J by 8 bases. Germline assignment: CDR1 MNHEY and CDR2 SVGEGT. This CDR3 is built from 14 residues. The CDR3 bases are TGTGCCAGCAGAACTAGCGGGAGTACCTATGAGCAGTTCTTC. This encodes CASRTSGSTYEQFF.

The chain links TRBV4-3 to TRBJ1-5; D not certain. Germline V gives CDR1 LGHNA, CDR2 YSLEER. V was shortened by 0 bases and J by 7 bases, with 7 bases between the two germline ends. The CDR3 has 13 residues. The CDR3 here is CASSQELGQPQHF. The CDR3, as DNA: TGCGCCAGCAGCCAAGAACTGGGGCAGCCCCAGCATTTT.

The CDR3 DNA reads as TGTGCCAGCACTCTTACTCGAGCCTACACAGATACGCAGTATTTT. As protein: CASTLTRAYTDTQYF. The rearrangement joins TRBV7-9 to TRBJ2-3; D is ambiguous. V was pared by 7 bases and J by 2 bases, with 16 bases between. The germline V gene encodes CDR1 SEHNR and CDR2 FQNEAQ (reference sequence). This CDR3 comprises 15 residues.

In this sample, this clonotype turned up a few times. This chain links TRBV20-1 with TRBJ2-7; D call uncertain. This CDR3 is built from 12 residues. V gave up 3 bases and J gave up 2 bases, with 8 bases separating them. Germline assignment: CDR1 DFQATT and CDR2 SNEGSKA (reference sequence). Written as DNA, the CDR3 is TGCAGTGCTAGCGGTTTAACCTACGAGCAGTACTTC. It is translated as CSASGLTYEQYF.

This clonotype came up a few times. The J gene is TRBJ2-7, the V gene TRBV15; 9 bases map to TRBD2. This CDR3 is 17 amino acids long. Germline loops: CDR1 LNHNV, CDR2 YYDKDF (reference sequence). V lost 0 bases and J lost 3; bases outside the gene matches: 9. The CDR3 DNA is TGTGCCACCAGCAGAGATCGGGTAGCGGGGGACTTCTACGAGCAGTACTTC. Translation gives CATSRDRVAGDFYEQYF.

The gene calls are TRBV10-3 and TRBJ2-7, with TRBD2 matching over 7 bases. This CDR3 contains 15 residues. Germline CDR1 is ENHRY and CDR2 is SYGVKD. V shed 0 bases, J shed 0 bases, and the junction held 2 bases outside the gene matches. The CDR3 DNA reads TGTGCCATCAGTGAGTCTGGCGGGAGCTCCTACGAGCAGTACTTC. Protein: CAISESGGSSYEQYF.

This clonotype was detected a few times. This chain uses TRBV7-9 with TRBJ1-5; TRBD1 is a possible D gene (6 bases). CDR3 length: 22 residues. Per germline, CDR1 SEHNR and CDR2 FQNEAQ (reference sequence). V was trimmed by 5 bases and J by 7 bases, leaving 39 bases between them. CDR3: CASSHLPIGARGGVVPGQPQHF. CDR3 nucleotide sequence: TGTGCCAGCAGCCACCTCCCCATCGGGGCGAGAGGGGGTGTAGTTCCGGGGCAGCCCCAGCATTTT.

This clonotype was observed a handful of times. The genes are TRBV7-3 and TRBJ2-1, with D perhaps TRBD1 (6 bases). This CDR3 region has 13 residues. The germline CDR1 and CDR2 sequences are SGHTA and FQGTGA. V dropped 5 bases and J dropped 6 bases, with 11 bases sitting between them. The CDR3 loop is CASSRGQSNEQFF. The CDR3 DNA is TGTGCCAGCAGCCGAGGACAGTCCAATGAGCAGTTCTTC. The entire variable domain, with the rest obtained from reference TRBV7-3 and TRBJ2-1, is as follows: GAGVSQTPSNKVTEKGKYVELRCDPISGHTALYWYRQSLGQGPEFLIYFQGTGAADDSGLPNDRFFAVRPEGSVSTLKIQRTERGDSAVYLCASSRGQSNEQFFGPGTRLTVL.

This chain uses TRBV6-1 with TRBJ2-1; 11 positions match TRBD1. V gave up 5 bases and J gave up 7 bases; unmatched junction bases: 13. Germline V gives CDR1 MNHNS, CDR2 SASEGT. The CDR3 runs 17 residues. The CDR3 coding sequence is TGTGCCAGCAGTCCTAGGCCGGGACAGGGGGGCGGGAATGAGCAGTTCTTC. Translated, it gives CASSPRPGQGGGNEQFF.

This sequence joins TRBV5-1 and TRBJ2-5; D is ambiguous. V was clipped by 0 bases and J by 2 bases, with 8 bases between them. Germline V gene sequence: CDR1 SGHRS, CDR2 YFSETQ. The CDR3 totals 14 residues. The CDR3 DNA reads TGCGCCAGCAGCTTGGGGAATCCTCAAGAGACCCAGTACTTC. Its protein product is CASSLGNPQETQYF. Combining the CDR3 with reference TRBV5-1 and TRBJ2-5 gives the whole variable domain KAGVTQTPRYLIKTRGQQVTLSCSPISGHRSVSWYQQTPGQGLQFLFEYFSETQRNKGNFPGRFSGRQFSNSRSEMNVSTLELGDSALYLCASSLGNPQETQYFGPGTRLLVL.

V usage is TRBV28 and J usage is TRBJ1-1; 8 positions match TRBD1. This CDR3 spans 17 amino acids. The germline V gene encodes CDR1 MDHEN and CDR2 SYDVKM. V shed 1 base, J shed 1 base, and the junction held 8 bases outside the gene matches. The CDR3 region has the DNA TGTGCCAGCAGTTTATTCCAGGGGGCGAAGGGGAACACTGAAGCTTTCTTT. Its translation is CASSLFQGAKGNTEAFF. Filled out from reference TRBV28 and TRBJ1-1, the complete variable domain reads DVKVTQSSRYLVKRTGEKVFLECVQDMDHENMFWYRQDPGLGLRLIYFSYDVKMKEKGDIPEGYSVSREKKERFSLILESASTNQTSMYLCASSLFQGAKGNTEAFFGQGTRLTVV.